This entry is about one T cell receptor beta chain. This entry is derived from a study of blood T cell repertoires in COVID-19. V lost 7 bases to trimming and J lost 0 bases; unmatched junction nucleotides: 4. The germline gives CDR1 MDHEN, CDR2 SYDVKM. This CDR3 has 15 amino acids. The table came from immunoSEQ multiplex PCR; TCRdb's copy has only in-frame clones and leaves some out. The sample consists of 220,000 or so clones, 90% to 95% of them appearing once. The V gene is TRBV28, the J gene TRBJ2-7; 12 bases fit TRBD1. The sample comprised peripheral blood. The receptor was derived from a man in his sixties with COVID-19, enrolled during active disease. The CDR3 sequence: CASIRDRGLSYEQYF. For the CDR3, the DNA is TGTGCCAGCATTCGGGACAGGGGGCTCTCCTACGAGCAGTACTTC.